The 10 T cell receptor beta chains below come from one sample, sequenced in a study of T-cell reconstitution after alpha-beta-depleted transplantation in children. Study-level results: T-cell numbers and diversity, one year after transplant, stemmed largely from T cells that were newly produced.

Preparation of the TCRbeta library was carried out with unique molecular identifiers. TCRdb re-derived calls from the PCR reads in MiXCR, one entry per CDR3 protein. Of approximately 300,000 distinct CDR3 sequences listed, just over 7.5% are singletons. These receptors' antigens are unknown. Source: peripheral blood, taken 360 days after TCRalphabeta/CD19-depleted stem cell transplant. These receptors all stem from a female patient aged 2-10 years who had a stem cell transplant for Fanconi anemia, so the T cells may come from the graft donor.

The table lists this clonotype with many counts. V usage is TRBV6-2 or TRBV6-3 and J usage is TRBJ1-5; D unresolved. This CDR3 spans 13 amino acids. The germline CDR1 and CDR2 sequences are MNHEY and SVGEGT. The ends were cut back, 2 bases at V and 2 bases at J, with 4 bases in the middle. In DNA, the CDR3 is TGTGCCAGCAGTTACGTGGGCAATCAGCCCCAGCATTTT. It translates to CASSYVGNQPQHF.

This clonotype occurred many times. Here the CDR3 DNA reads TGTGCCAGCAGCGGGGGACTAGCGGGGAGCTCCTACAATGAGCAGTTCTTC. Its protein is CASSGGLAGSSYNEQFF. The chain is built from TRBV7-2 and TRBJ2-1, with 13 bases lining up with TRBD2. The V and J ends lost 5 bases and 0 bases, in that order; junction bases with no gene match: 4. This CDR3 has 17 amino acids. From germline, CDR1 is SGHTA and CDR2 FQGNSA.

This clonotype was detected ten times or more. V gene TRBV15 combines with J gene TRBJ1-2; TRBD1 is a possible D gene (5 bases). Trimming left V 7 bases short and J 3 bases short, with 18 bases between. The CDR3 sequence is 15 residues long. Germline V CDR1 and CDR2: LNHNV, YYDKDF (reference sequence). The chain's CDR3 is CATTVRGESHYGYTF. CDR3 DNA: TGTGCCACCACGGTGCGGGGGGAGAGCCACTATGGCTACACCTTC.

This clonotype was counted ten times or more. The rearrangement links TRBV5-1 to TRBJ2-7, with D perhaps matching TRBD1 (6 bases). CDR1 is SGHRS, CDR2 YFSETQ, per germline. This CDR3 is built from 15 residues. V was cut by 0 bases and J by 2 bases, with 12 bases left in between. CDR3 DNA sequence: TGCGCCAGCAGCTTGGGGACAGCAGTCCCCTACGAGCAGTACTTC. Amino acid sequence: CASSLGTAVPYEQYF.

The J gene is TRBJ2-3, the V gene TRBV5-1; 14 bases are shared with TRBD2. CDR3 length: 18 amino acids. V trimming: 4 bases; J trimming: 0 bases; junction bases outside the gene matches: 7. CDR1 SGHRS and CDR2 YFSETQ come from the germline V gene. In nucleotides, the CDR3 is TGCGCCAGCAGCAAAGGACTAGCGGGGGGCTTTAGCACAGATACGCAGTATTTT. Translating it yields CASSKGLAGGFSTDTQYF.

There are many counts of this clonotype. The CDR3: CASSDIGSSRTEAFF. CDR3 nucleotide sequence: TGTGCCAGCAGTGATATTGGCTCTTCCAGAACTGAAGCTTTCTTT. V gene TRBV6-1 combines with J gene TRBJ1-1; D remains ambiguous. Trimming shortened V by 3 bases and J by 5 bases, and 16 bases separated the two germline ends. Germline CDR1 reads MNHNS; CDR2 reads SASEGT. The CDR3 covers 15 residues.

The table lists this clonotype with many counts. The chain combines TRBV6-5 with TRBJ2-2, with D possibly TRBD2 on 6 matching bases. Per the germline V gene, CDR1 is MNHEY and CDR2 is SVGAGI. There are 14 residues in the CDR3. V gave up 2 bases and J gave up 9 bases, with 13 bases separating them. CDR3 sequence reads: CASSYDGRLRELFF. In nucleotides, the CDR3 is TGTGCCAGCAGTTACGATGGGAGGCTCCGGGAGCTGTTTTTT.

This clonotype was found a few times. In DNA form, the CDR3 reads TGTGCCAGCAGTTATTTGGGACCTGGGGCCAACGTCCTGACTTTC. It codes for CASSYLGPGANVLTF. V is TRBV6-5 and J is TRBJ2-6; D may correspond to TRBD1 or TRBD2 (5 bases each). Per germline, CDR1 MNHEY and CDR2 SVGAGI. Trimming took off 3 bases at V and 2 bases at J, with 8 bases between the two ends. The length of the CDR3 is 15 residues.

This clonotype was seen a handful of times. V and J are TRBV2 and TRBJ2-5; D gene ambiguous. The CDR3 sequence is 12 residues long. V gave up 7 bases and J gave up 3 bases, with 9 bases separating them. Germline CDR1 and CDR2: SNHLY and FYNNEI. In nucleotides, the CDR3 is TGTGCCAGCATTTTAGGCAAAGAGACCCAGTACTTC. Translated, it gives CASILGKETQYF.

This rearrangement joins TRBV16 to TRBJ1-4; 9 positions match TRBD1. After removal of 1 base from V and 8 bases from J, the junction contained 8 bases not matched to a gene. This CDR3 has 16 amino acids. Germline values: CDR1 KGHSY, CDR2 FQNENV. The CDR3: CASSQFFGTGQEKLFF. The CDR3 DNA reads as TGTGCCAGCAGCCAATTCTTTGGGACAGGGCAGGAAAAACTGTTTTTT.